Each of the 27 T cell receptor beta chains below was sequenced from the same sample in a study of blood T cells in healthy people across ages. A second PCR of roughly 7 to 11 cycles used a sample-barcoded 5' primer and a J-beta primer mix. Using its own MiXCR run on the 5' RACE reads, TCRdb lists one record per CDR3 protein. The data hold 1,100,000 or so distinct CDR3 sequences, with more than 35% observed a single time. Material: blood. The source of these receptors is a woman aged 55-69 years in good health.

V usage is TRBV7-9 and J usage is TRBJ2-1, with D perhaps TRBD2 (5 bases). Deletions cut 9 bases from V and 8 bases from J, with 23 bases between. The CDR3 covers 15 residues. Per germline, CDR1 SEHNR and CDR2 FQNEAQ (reference sequence). The CDR3 nucleotides read TGTGCCAGTCTTGGCTCCACCCTAGCTAATGATGAGCAGTTCTTC. Protein: CASLGSTLANDEQFF.

The chain couples TRBV6-1 to TRBJ2-7; D is undetermined. Germline values: CDR1 MNHNS, CDR2 SASEGT. The V end was cut by 7 bases, the J end by 1 base, with 11 bases between. The CDR3 consists of 13 residues. CDR3 region: CASTVLGSYEQYF. For the CDR3, the DNA is TGTGCCAGCACGGTCCTGGGGTCCTACGAGCAGTACTTC.

The rearrangement links TRBV7-9 to TRBJ2-1, with 11 bases fitting TRBD2. With V trimmed by 5 bases and J by 0 bases, 9 bases remained unmatched. CDR1 is SEHNR and CDR2 is FQNEAQ in the germline V gene (reference sequence). The CDR3 runs to 18 residues. As DNA, the CDR3 is TGTGCCAGCAGCCCAGGACTAGCGGGTACTCTCTCCTACAATGAGCAGTTCTTC. Its protein is CASSPGLAGTLSYNEQFF.

The rearrangement uses TRBV5-6 and TRBJ2-7; the D gene could be TRBD1 or TRBD2 (5 bases each). The CDR3 consists of 11 residues. Germline CDR1 SGHDT, CDR2 YYEEEE. Trimming removed 2 bases at V and 11 bases at J, with 11 bases between. CDR3 loop: CASSFGREKYF. CDR3 sequence (DNA): TGTGCCAGCAGCTTCGGCAGGGAGAAGTACTTC.

The chain uses TRBV12-3 or TRBV12-4 and TRBJ2-1; tentatively, D is TRBD2 (6 bases). V was trimmed by 6 bases and J by 8 bases, leaving 17 bases between them. This CDR3 is built from 14 residues. For the CDR3, the DNA is TGTGCCAGCAGGCGGAGGGCCGGCCCCCATGAGCAGTTCTTC. Protein sequence: CASRRRAGPHEQFF.

V gene TRBV20-1 combines with J gene TRBJ2-4, with 14 bases that match TRBD2. The J call may be mistaken, given a closer DNA end match to TRBJ2-7. The CDR3 contains 18 residues. Germline V gene sequence: CDR1 DFQATT, CDR2 SNEGSKA (reference sequence). The CDR3 DNA is TGCAGTGCTAGCCGCTCTCGCAGGGGACTAGCGGGGGCCTACGAGCAGTACTTC. Protein: CSASRSRRGLAGAYEQYF.

The rearrangement uses TRBV11-2 and TRBJ2-2; 7 nucleotides match TRBD1. The CDR3 is 15 residues long. Germline-derived CDR1 and CDR2 are SGHAT and FQNNGV. Losses at the gene ends were 5 bases for V and 4 bases for J; bases not matched to a gene: 7. DNA of the CDR3: TGTGCCAGCAGCGGCACTGACAGGGTCACCGGGGAGCTGTTTTTT. Its translation: CASSGTDRVTGELFF. Full variable domain (remainder filled in from reference TRBV11-2 and TRBJ2-2): EAGVAQSPRYKIIEKRQSVAFWCNPISGHATLYWYQQILGQGPKLLIQFQNNGVVDDSQLPKDRFSAERLKGVDSTLKIQPAKLEDSAVYLCASSGTDRVTGELFFGEGSRLTVL.

As concerns this clonotype: A junction boundary mismatches the germline segment, possibly from a read error. The chain links TRBV3-1 to TRBJ2-1; TRBD2 matches 11 bases. The V gene's germline CDR1 is LGHDT and CDR2 YNNKEL (reference sequence). The CDR3 length is 17 residues. The CDR3 bases are TGTGCCAGCGGCCAACGTTCGGGACTAGCGGTTTACAATGAGCAGTTCTTC. Translated: CASGQRSGLAVYNEQFF.

The chain recombines TRBV29-1 with TRBJ2-1, with 11 bases aligning to TRBD2. Germline CDR1 reads SQVTM; CDR2 reads ANQGSEA. Trimming at V came to 3 bases and at J to 7 bases, leaving 8 bases not matched to a gene. This CDR3 comprises 15 residues. CDR3 nucleotides: TGCAGCGTTGATGGGACTAGCGGCCGACAAAATGAGCAGTTCTTC. Translated, it gives CSVDGTSGRQNEQFF.

The rearrangement joins TRBV5-1 to TRBJ1-1, with 7 bases lining up with TRBD1. CDR1 and CDR2 from the germline V gene are SGHRS and YFSETQ. The V and J ends lost 4 bases and 1 base, in that order; junction bases with no gene match: 7. The CDR3 runs 15 residues. The CDR3 bases are TGCGCCAGCAGCGGAAGGACAGGTCGGAACACTGAAGCTTTCTTT. As protein: CASSGRTGRNTEAFF.

The chain couples TRBV3-1 to TRBJ2-5; tentatively, D is TRBD1 (6 bases). The J call may be mistaken, given a closer DNA end match to TRBJ2-4. The germline gives CDR1 LGHDT, CDR2 YNNKEL (reference sequence). This CDR3 comprises 15 residues. CDR3 region: CASSQVWGLENIQYF. The CDR3 DNA follows: TGTGCCAGCAGCCAAGTGTGGGGGCTTGAAAACATTCAGTACTTC.

This clonotype was seen a handful of times. This chain joins TRBV12-3 or TRBV12-4 and TRBJ1-1, with D possibly matching TRBD1 (5 bases). Trimming left V 2 bases short and J 3 bases short, with 7 bases between. The CDR3 consists of 13 residues. CDR3 region: CASSLTRDTEAFF. Here the CDR3 DNA reads TGTGCCAGCAGTTTAACCAGGGACACTGAAGCTTTCTTT.

This clonotype was seen a handful of times. The gene calls are TRBV12-3 or TRBV12-4 and TRBJ2-7, with D perhaps matching TRBD2 (5 bases). The J call may be in error: the DNA end matches TRBJ2-5 better. The CDR3 runs to 17 residues. This CDR3 reads CASSLNPPGPLGGTQYF. In DNA, the CDR3 is TGTGCCAGCAGTTTAAATCCCCCAGGACCCCTTGGAGGGACCCAGTACTTC.

This clonotype showed up just once. The rearrangement links TRBV10-3 to TRBJ2-3; TRBD1 might be the D (5 bases). Trimming removed 11 bases at V and 3 bases at J, with 9 bases between. CDR1 and CDR2 (germline): ENHRY, SYGVKD. The CDR3 totals 11 residues. The chain's CDR3 is CAASGTDTQYF. For the CDR3, the DNA is TGTGCCGCCTCAGGGACAGATACGCAGTATTTT.

This chain uses TRBV10-3 with TRBJ1-2, with 8 bases aligning to TRBD1. V lost 4 bases and J lost 3; bases outside the gene matches: 1. CDR3 size: 13 residues. The germline gives CDR1 ENHRY, CDR2 SYGVKD. CDR3 in amino acids: CAISATGDYGYTF. The CDR3 coding sequence is TGTGCCATCAGTGCGACAGGGGACTATGGCTACACCTTC.

This clonotype turned up a few times. This chain links TRBV10-3 with TRBJ2-3; D is possibly TRBD2 (7 bases). The CDR3 loop spans 15 amino acids. Germline CDR1 reads ENHRY; CDR2 reads SYGVKD. Trimming took off 4 bases at V and 2 bases at J, with 13 bases between the two ends. The CDR3 loop is CAISVAGAPTDTQYF. CDR3 bases: TGTGCCATCAGTGTGGCGGGGGCCCCCACAGATACGCAGTATTTT.

The chain employs TRBV27 and TRBJ2-3; weak D call: TRBD2 (7 bases). Germline CDR1 is MNHEY and CDR2 is SMNVEV (reference sequence). This CDR3 is built from 15 residues. V lost 2 bases and J 3 bases, leaving 12 bases between the germline ends. The CDR3 region is CASSLTGRETDTQYF. In DNA form, the CDR3 reads TGTGCCAGCAGTTTAACAGGGAGGGAGACAGATACGCAGTATTTT.

The table lists this clonotype with a few counts. V usage is TRBV11-2 and J usage is TRBJ2-7; no firm D call. The length of the CDR3 is 14 residues. Trimming pared 1 base from V and 2 bases from J, leaving 9 bases between. CDR1 and CDR2 from the germline V gene are SGHAT and FQNNGV. CDR3 DNA sequence: TGTGCCAGCAGCTTAGGGGTAGGGACCTACGAGCAGTACTTC. This codes for CASSLGVGTYEQYF.

The chain is built from TRBV6-5 and TRBJ1-1, with 8 bases that match TRBD1. V shed 6 bases and J 1 base; nucleotides not matched to a gene: 7. In germline, CDR1 is MNHEY, CDR2 SVGAGI. The CDR3 has 15 residues. The CDR3 sequence: CASRGPGQANTEAFF. CDR3 coding DNA: TGTGCCAGCAGGGGTCCGGGACAGGCGAACACTGAAGCTTTCTTT.

The gene calls are TRBV5-1 and TRBJ2-1, with a possible D match to TRBD2 (5 bases). The V and J ends lost 6 bases and 9 bases respectively, with 13 bases between them. CDR3 size: 12 residues. The germline gives CDR1 SGHRS, CDR2 YFSETQ. This CDR3 is CASTQGLAEQFF. Written as DNA, the CDR3 is TGCGCCAGCACCCAAGGGCTAGCTGAGCAGTTCTTC.

The rearrangement joins TRBV5-5 to TRBJ2-7; TRBD1 might be the D (6 bases). Trimming removed 1 base at V and 3 bases at J, with 14 bases between. The CDR3 runs 15 residues. Germline V CDR1 and CDR2: SGHKS, YYEKEE (reference sequence). The CDR3 DNA reads TGTGCCAGCAGCTTGACGGCGCAGGGGTACTACGAGCAGTACTTC. The encoded protein is CASSLTAQGYYEQYF.

The chain has TRBV25-1 and TRBJ2-1, with TRBD2 matching over 7 bases. The junction had 5 bases not matched to a gene; V was cut back by 0 bases and J by 6 bases. The CDR3 is made up of 15 amino acids. Germline V CDR1 and CDR2: MGHDK, SYGVNS. The CDR3 DNA reads TGTGCCAGCAGTGAATACGGCGGCGGGGGCAATGAGCAGTTCTTC. Protein: CASSEYGGGGNEQFF.

The chain recombines TRBV12-3 or TRBV12-4 with TRBJ1-2; 7 bases are shared with TRBD1. The ends lost 5 bases at V and 5 bases at J; junction bases unmatched: 5. CDR3 length equals 13 residues. CDR3 sequence (DNA): TGTGCCAGCAGTCCAAGACAGGGTTATGGCTACACCTTC. Amino acid sequence: CASSPRQGYGYTF.

The rearrangement links TRBV18 to TRBJ2-1; TRBD1 agrees at 7 bases. This CDR3 is 15 amino acids long. The V gene's germline CDR1 is KGHSH and CDR2 LQKENI. J gave up 5 bases and V 3 bases, and 7 bases lay outside the gene matches. This CDR3 reads CASSPDRVSHNEQFF. CDR3 DNA: TGTGCCAGCTCACCTGACAGGGTGTCCCACAATGAGCAGTTCTTC.

This clonotype appeared a few times. CDR3 residues: CASSLSGAGGEQFF. The CDR3 DNA is TGTGCCAGCAGCTTATCAGGGGCGGGGGGTGAGCAGTTCTTC. The rearrangement links TRBV11-2 to TRBJ2-1; 8 positions agree with TRBD2. The junction had 6 bases not matched to a gene; V was cut back by 2 bases and J by 9 bases. The CDR3 covers 14 residues. Germline assignment: CDR1 SGHAT and CDR2 FQNNGV.

This clonotype was recorded a few times. The rearrangement uses TRBV2 and TRBJ2-5; D ambiguous. The V end lost 8 bases, the J end lost 5 bases, and 15 bases lay between the germline ends. The CDR3 is 13 amino acids. The germline V gene has CDR1 SNHLY and CDR2 FYNNEI. The CDR3 sequence is CASGRAGRETQYF. Written as DNA, the CDR3 is TGTGCCAGCGGTCGGGCAGGCCGGGAGACCCAGTACTTC.

This clonotype was recorded only once. This sequence joins TRBV20-1 and TRBJ2-1; 10 bases match TRBD2. The J call could be wrong; TRBJ2-7 is a better fit for the DNA end. The CDR3 runs to 17 residues. The germline V gene encodes CDR1 DFQATT and CDR2 SNEGSKA (reference sequence). The CDR3 reads CSARDHLAGETYNEQYF. The CDR3 DNA reads TGCAGTGCTAGAGACCACCTAGCGGGAGAAACCTACAATGAGCAGTACTTC.